These 15 T cell receptor beta chains were sequenced from one sample in a study of blood T cell repertoires in COVID-19. Profiled with immunoSEQ multiplex PCR; TCRdb holds only in-frame clones, not every one. Of about 130,000 clones listed, 70% to 80% are singletons. The sample was peripheral blood. These receptors were obtained from a human donor in a cohort sampled during active COVID-19.

The chain joins TRBV18 to TRBJ2-3; the match to TRBD2 covers 8 bases. Losses at the gene ends were 6 bases for V and 11 bases for J; bases not matched to a gene: 22. Germline V gene data show CDR1 as KGHSH and CDR2 as LQKENI. The CDR3 spans 17 residues. The CDR3 loop is CASSPVKLAGGPTLQYF. Here the CDR3 DNA reads TGTGCCAGCTCCCCTGTCAAGCTAGCGGGCGGACCTACGTTGCAGTATTTT. The full variable domain, its missing parts supplied by reference TRBV18 and TRBJ2-3, is NAGVMQNPRHLVRRRGQEARLRCSPMKGHSHVYWYRQLPEEGLKFMVYLQKENIIDESGMPKERFSAEFPKEGPSILRIQQVVRGDSAAYFCASSPVKLAGGPTLQYFGPGTRLTVL.

Only a few counts were recorded for this clone. Other DNA variants within this sample encode the same CDR3. This sequence joins TRBV7-9 and TRBJ1-1; 9 bases are a match to TRBD1. Per germline, CDR1 SEHNR and CDR2 FQNEAQ (reference sequence). The CDR3 has 13 amino acids. The V segment lost 5 bases and the J segment 5 bases; nucleotides outside the gene matches: 3. The chain's CDR3 is CASSLDRGTEAFF. CDR3 sequence (DNA): TGTGCCAGCAGCCTGGACAGGGGAACTGAAGCTTTCTTT.

J is TRBJ2-4 and V is TRBV19; 8 positions match TRBD1. The CDR3 consists of 16 residues. CDR1 and CDR2 from the germline V gene are LNHDA and SQIVND (reference sequence). V lost 7 bases to trimming and J lost 7 bases; unmatched junction nucleotides: 15. The CDR3 coding sequence is TGTGCCAGTACCCCGCGACAGGGGTTGAATCCTAACATTCAGTACTTC. Its translation is CASTPRQGLNPNIQYF. Filled out from reference TRBV19 and TRBJ2-4, the complete variable domain reads DGGITQSPKYLFRKEGQNVTLSCEQNLNHDAMYWYRQDPGQGLRLIYYSQIVNDFQKGDIAEGYSVSREKKESFPLTVTSAQKNPTAFYLCASTPRQGLNPNIQYFGAGTRLSVL.

The chain has TRBV19 and TRBJ2-3, with 7 bases fitting TRBD2. V trimming: 3 bases; J trimming: 0 bases; junction bases outside the gene matches: 3. The CDR3 spans 15 residues. Germline assignment: CDR1 LNHDA and CDR2 SQIVND (reference sequence). CDR3 nucleotide sequence: TGTGCCAGTAGTATCGGGCGGGGGAGCACAGATACGCAGTATTTT. It translates to CASSIGRGSTDTQYF.

The genes are TRBV4-1 and TRBJ2-3; no definite D call. CDR1 MGHRA and CDR2 YSYEKL come from the germline V gene. The CDR3 runs to 16 residues. V was clipped by 0 bases and J by 1 base, with 11 bases between them. CDR3: CASSQDKHYGTDTQYF. Here the CDR3 DNA reads TGCGCCAGCAGCCAAGATAAGCACTACGGCACAGATACGCAGTATTTT.

The chain joins TRBV7-3 to TRBJ2-7, with D possibly TRBD2 on 5 matching bases. The V and J ends lost 1 base and 5 bases respectively, with 12 bases between them. The CDR3 is made up of 14 amino acids. Germline V lookup: CDR1 SGHTA, CDR2 FQGTGA. The CDR3: CASSLSPGMDEQYF. DNA for the CDR3: TGTGCCAGCAGCTTAAGCCCGGGGATGGACGAGCAGTACTTC.

The rearrangement links TRBV25-1 to TRBJ2-3; D call uncertain. Germline V gives CDR1 MGHDK, CDR2 SYGVNS. The length of the CDR3 is 13 residues. Between the trimmed V and J ends, which lost 3 bases and 5 bases, there was a span of 9 bases. The CDR3 spells CASSDRVGDTQYF. CDR3 sequence (DNA): TGTGCCAGCAGTGATCGGGTGGGAGATACGCAGTATTTT.

The rearrangement uses TRBV15 and TRBJ1-1; a weak D match, TRBD1 (5 bases). CDR1 and CDR2 from the germline V gene are LNHNV and YYDKDF (reference sequence). The CDR3 loop spans 14 amino acids. The V end was cut by 5 bases, the J end by 1 base, with 11 bases between. CDR3 amino acids: CATSWGGENTEAFF. DNA of the CDR3: TGTGCCACCAGCTGGGGGGGAGAGAACACTGAAGCTTTCTTT.

The chain carries TRBV2 and TRBJ2-7; 8 bases map to TRBD2. The CDR3 has 15 residues. Trimming took 6 bases from V and 4 from J; bases not matched to a gene: 11. Germline V gene sequence: CDR1 SNHLY, CDR2 FYNNEI. In DNA, the CDR3 is TGTGCCAGCAGCCGGACTAGCTCCTTTTCTTACGAGCAGTACTTC. Residues: CASSRTSSFSYEQYF.

This rearrangement joins TRBV18 to TRBJ1-2; TRBD1 matches at 11 bases. The germline CDR1 and CDR2 sequences are KGHSH and LQKENI. The J segment lost 3 bases and the V segment lost 3 bases, leaving 12 bases of the junction unmatched. The CDR3 sequence is 18 residues long. The CDR3 loop is CASSPLLGQGARDYGYTF. The CDR3 DNA is TGTGCCAGCTCACCCCTCTTAGGACAGGGGGCGCGGGACTATGGCTACACCTTC.

The table lists this clone with a few counts. J is TRBJ1-1 and V is TRBV5-8; D may be TRBD1 (5 bases). V was clipped by 0 bases and J by 3 bases, with 12 bases between them. The germline CDR1 and CDR2 sequences are SGHTS and YDEGEE. The length of the CDR3 is 15 residues. The CDR3 nucleotides are TGTGCCAGCAGCTTGGTTGGGGAGGGACACACTGAAGCTTTCTTT. Translation gives CASSLVGEGHTEAFF.

The gene calls are TRBV27 and TRBJ1-4; D unclear. CDR3 length equals 16 residues. V was pared by 5 bases and J by 8 bases, with 21 bases between. The germline CDR1 and CDR2 sequences are MNHEY and SMNVEV (reference sequence). The DNA of the CDR3 is TGTGCCAGCAGTGCACGGACTTCAGAACGCGGCGAAAAACTGTTTTTT. This gives the protein CASSARTSERGEKLFF.

The chain carries TRBV28 and TRBJ2-7; TRBD2 matches 9 bases. The ends lost 2 bases at V and 4 bases at J; junction bases unmatched: 12. Germline CDR1 is MDHEN and CDR2 is SYDVKM. This CDR3 region has 17 residues. The DNA for the CDR3 is TGTGCCAGCAGTTTACGCCGCGGGCGGCGGGGGGGATACGAGCAGTACTTC. It translates to CASSLRRGRRGGYEQYF. The variable domain in full, completed from reference TRBV28 and TRBJ2-7, reads DVKVTQSSRYLVKRTGEKVFLECVQDMDHENMFWYRQDPGLGLRLIYFSYDVKMKEKGDIPEGYSVSREKKERFSLILESASTNQTSMYLCASSLRRGRRGGYEQYFGPGTRLTVT.

The chain links TRBV6-1 to TRBJ1-1, with D uncertain. V lost 3 bases and J lost 2, with 13 bases in between. This CDR3 region has 15 residues. Germline CDR1 and CDR2: MNHNS and SASEGT. The CDR3 is CASSERRQINTEAFF. In DNA form, the CDR3 reads TGTGCCAGCAGTGAGAGGCGTCAGATTAACACTGAAGCTTTCTTT.

The chain has TRBV9 and TRBJ1-1, with D possibly being TRBD1 (6 bases). CDR3 size: 15 residues. Germline loops: CDR1 SGDLS, CDR2 YYNGEE. V gave up 1 base and J gave up 1 base, with 11 bases separating them. Here the CDR3 DNA reads TGTGCCAGCAGCGTAACAGGGACAAGGAACACTGAAGCTTTCTTT. Its translation: CASSVTGTRNTEAFF. Full variable domain (remainder filled in from reference TRBV9 and TRBJ1-1): DSGVTQTPKHLITATGQRVTLRCSPRSGDLSVYWYQQSLDQGLQFLIQYYNGEERAKGNILERFSAQQFPDLHSELNLSSLELGDSALYFCASSVTGTRNTEAFFGQGTRLTVV.